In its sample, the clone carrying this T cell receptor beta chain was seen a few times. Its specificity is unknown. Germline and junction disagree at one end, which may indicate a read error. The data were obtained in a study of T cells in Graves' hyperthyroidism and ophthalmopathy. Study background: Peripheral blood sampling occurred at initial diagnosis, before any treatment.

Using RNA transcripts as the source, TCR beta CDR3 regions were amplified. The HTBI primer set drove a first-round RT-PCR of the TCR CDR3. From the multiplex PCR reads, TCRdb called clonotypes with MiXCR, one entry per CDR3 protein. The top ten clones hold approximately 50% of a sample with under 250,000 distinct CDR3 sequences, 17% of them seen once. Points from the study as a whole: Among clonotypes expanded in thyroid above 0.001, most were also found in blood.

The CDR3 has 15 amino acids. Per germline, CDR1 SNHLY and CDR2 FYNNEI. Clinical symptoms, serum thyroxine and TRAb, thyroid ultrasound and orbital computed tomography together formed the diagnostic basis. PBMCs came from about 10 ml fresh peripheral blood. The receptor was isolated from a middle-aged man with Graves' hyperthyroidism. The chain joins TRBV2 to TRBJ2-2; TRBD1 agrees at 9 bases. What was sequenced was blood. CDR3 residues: CVSSEQGADTGELFF. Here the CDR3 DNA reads TGTGTCAGCAGTGAACAGGGGGCCGACACCGGGGAGCTGTTTTTT.